This TCR beta chain was retrieved from a study of T cells in tuberculosis. Study details: A South African cohort included IGRA-negative adolescents, latently infected IGRA-positive adolescents and adults with active tuberculosis. Overall study results and limits: Samples were chosen by availability of cryopreserved specimens. Smaller alpha distances in active tuberculosis partly reflected shorter CDR3-alpha lengths.

Time point of the sample: new active TB diagnosis, blood taken before or within 7 days of starting treatment. Positive smear microscopy and/or M. tuberculosis culture confirmed active disease. This CDR3 has 15 residues. CDR1 is SGHKS and CDR2 is YYEKEE in the germline V gene (reference sequence). The V end lost 4 bases, the J end lost 3 bases, and 17 bases lay between the germline ends. The table came from immunoSEQ multiplex PCR; TCRdb's copy has only in-frame clones and leaves some out. This table has tens of thousands of clones, 70% to 90% appearing once. With regard to this clone: Antigen specificity is unknown.

This chain uses TRBV5-5 with TRBJ2-7; weak D call: TRBD2 (7 bases). The receptor was isolated from an adult with tuberculosis. Sample: PBMCs, taken at tuberculosis diagnosis. The CDR3 region is CASSHSGGGGYEQYF. DNA of the CDR3: TGTGCCAGCAGCCACTCCGGGGGCGGGGGCTACGAGCAGTACTTC.